The present T cell receptor beta chain was sequenced within a study of OX40 agonist ivuxolimab in advanced cancers. Background for the entire study: Ivuxolimab was a fully human IgG2 agonistic monoclonal antibody targeting the costimulatory receptor OX40 (CD134). Intravenous ivuxolimab was administered to patients every 2 weeks at six dose levels: 0.01, 0.1, 0.3, 1.5, 3 and 10 mg/kg. Of the roughly 50 dose-escalation patients, hepatocellular carcinoma was present in about 19, melanoma in approximately 15, renal cell carcinoma in 9 and head and neck cancer in 9. In the dose-escalation cohort, 82.7% of patients were male, and the mean age was roughly 60 years, with a range of 23 to 79. Patients were allowed to have had prior anti-PD-1, anti-PD-L1 or anti-CTLA-4 therapy, and around 41% of the dose-escalation patients had previously received checkpoint inhibitors. Three dose-escalation patients achieved partial responses, one with hepatocellular carcinoma and two with cutaneous melanoma. The purpose of peripheral TCRbeta sequencing was to test whether ivuxolimab changed TCR sequence diversity and led to clonal T-cell expansion. The paper reports the monotherapy dose-escalation portion (N ≈ 50 patients) of the phase I ivuxolimab trial. Study-wide conclusions, independent of this receptor: After ivuxolimab, CD8+ T cells had more expanded clones than CD4+ T cells on average. Low levels of normalized T-cell clonal expansion were also seen in some nonresponding patients. At doses from 0.1 to 3.0 mg/kg, clonal expansion was seen in both CD4+ and CD8+ blood T cells between baseline and week 6. The antigen specificity of the clonally expanded peripheral T cells was not determined. In partial responders in the 0.1-3.0 mg/kg groups, normalized peripheral clonal expansion was found to be among the lowest, especially among CD8+ T cells.

For sequencing of the TCRbeta CDR3 region, genomic DNA was extracted from the sorted cells. TCRbeta CDR3 regions were sequenced using the immunoSEQ Assay. TCRdb limited this immuneACCESS table to in-frame rearrangements with V and J called. A share of clones is missing; checked studies link under half to unresolved V genes, and the rest is unexplained. For this sample the table gives 60,000 to 75,000 clones, of which roughly 89% were detected only once. About 0.75% of the sample belongs to the ten largest clones. V is pruned by 0 bases and J by 8 bases, leaving 8 bases of the junction without a gene match. From a lookup of the germline V gene, CDR1 and CDR2 are MNHEY and SVGAGI. The CDR3 runs 15 residues from the cysteine to the phenylalanine. The CDR3 DNA has 45 bases and is translated from base 1. Patients with a history of autoimmune disease or receiving systemic immunosuppression were excluded from the trial. Peripheral blood for TCR sequencing was drawn from every dose cohort at baseline, at cycle 4 day 1 and at cycle 7 day 1. Samples were obtained from an open-label, multicenter, first-in-human phase I dose-escalation trial of ivuxolimab. Adults with locally advanced or metastatic melanoma, renal cell, hepatocellular, or head and neck squamous cell carcinoma were enrolled in the trial. CD4+ and CD8+ T cells were sorted separately from peripheral blood before TCR sequencing.

Notes on this clone: No cognate antigen has been identified for it. Per-nucleotide qualities are absent, and no much larger clonotype sits a single base away.

This clonotype was obtained from an adult with an advanced solid tumor such as melanoma, head and neck, liver or kidney cancer. The chain links TRBV6-5 with TRBJ1-2; a stretch of 8 junction bases matches TRBD1. The sample was CD4+ or CD8+ T cells sorted from blood, taken in a trial of the OX40 agonist ivuxolimab. The CDR3 protein is CASSYSTGQGGGYTF. The nucleotide sequence is TGTGCCAGCAGTTACTCGACCGGACAGGGTGGAGGCTACACCTTC.